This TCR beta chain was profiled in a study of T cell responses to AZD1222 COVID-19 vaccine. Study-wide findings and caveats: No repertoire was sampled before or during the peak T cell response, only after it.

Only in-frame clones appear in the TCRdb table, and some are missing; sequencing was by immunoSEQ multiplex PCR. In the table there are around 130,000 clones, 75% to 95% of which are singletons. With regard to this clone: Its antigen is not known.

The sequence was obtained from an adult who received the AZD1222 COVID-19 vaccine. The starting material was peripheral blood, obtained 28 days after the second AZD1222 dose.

The CDR3 nucleotides are TGCGCCAGCAGAATGACAGGAGACCAAGAGACCCAGTACTTC. It codes for CASRMTGDQETQYF. The gene calls are TRBV5-1 and TRBJ2-5; D perhaps matches TRBD1 (6 bases). Germline lookup yields CDR1 SGHRS and CDR2 YFSETQ. V was clipped by 5 bases and J by 0 bases, with 11 bases between them. The CDR3 consists of 14 residues.